The present T cell receptor (beta chain) was sequenced within a study of OX40 agonist ivuxolimab in advanced cancers. In the study overall: Participants, around 80% male, averaged roughly 60 years of age, ranging from about 20 to 79. Roughly two fifths of patients had received prior checkpoint inhibitor therapy. Study conclusions and caveats: Expansion of clones was among the lowest in partial responders at 0.1-3.0 mg/kg.

Germline V lookup: CDR1 SGDLS, CDR2 YYNGEE. V was pared by 0 bases and J by 4 bases, with 10 bases between. This CDR3 is 14 amino acids long. About this clone itself: What it binds is unknown.

The assay was immunoSEQ multiplex PCR, and TCRdb's table has in-frame clones only and misses some. The sample contains approximately 51,000 clones, about 80% of which appear only once. The clonotype originates from an adult with an advanced solid tumor such as melanoma, head and neck, liver or kidney cancer. This material consisted of CD4+ or CD8+ T cells sorted from blood, taken in a trial of the OX40 agonist ivuxolimab. This chain uses TRBV9 with TRBJ2-5; D may match TRBD1 or TRBD2 (5 bases each). The CDR3 spells CASSVGPGRETQYF. The DNA for the CDR3 is TGTGCCAGCAGCGTAGGGCCGGGACGAGAGACCCAGTACTTC.